The TCR beta chain described here comes from a study of sequential checkpoint blockade in melanoma. Study as a whole: Patients were randomized 1:1 to nivolumab-then-ipilimumab or ipilimumab-then-nivolumab first-line. Maintenance nivolumab came after either treatment sequence.

As to treatment: randomized to nivolumab then ipilimumab (arm A) or the reverse (arm B). Sorted cells were live CD3+CD8+, lacking CD19 and CD56, from PBMCs. Produced via immunoSEQ multiplex PCR; TCRdb's table is partial and in-frame only. The repertoire holds 13,000 to 15,000 clones, with approximately 52% as singletons. Germline lookup yields CDR1 MNHEY and CDR2 SVGAGI. Trimming at V came to 8 bases and at J to 7 bases, leaving 6 bases not matched to a gene. The CDR3 loop spans 13 amino acids. Sequencing used CD8+ T cells sorted from blood (inferred from file names), obtained from a patient given nivolumab and ipilimumab in sequence. V and J are TRBV6-5 and TRBJ2-2; 8 bases match TRBD2. The TCR was taken from a human donor with melanoma. The CDR3 DNA sequence: TGTGCCAGCCAGCTAGCGGGTATCGGGGAGCTGTTTTTT. This encodes CASQLAGIGELFF.